This T cell receptor beta chain appears in the sequencing data of a study of T cell responses to AZD1222 COVID-19 vaccine. Sequencing was performed with immunoSEQ multiplex PCR; in TCRdb, only in-frame clones are kept and a portion is missing. The sample contains about 120,000 clones, less than 90% of which appear only once. There are a few counts of this clone. Its antigen is still unknown. Findings and limits, study-wide: Donors in the cohort were predominantly white British and more often female, and clonal diversity was possibly underestimated. Receipt of two AZD1222 doses was followed by a rise in Spike-specific TCR breadth and depth. Nearly half of spike-specific TCRs reportedly target variant regions that are unmutated in the B.1.351 and B.1.1.7 variants.

The V and J ends lost 4 bases and 3 bases, in that order; junction bases with no gene match: 4. Germline V gene lookup returns CDR1 MNHNY and CDR2 SVGAGI (reference sequence). This CDR3 comprises 15 residues. V and J are TRBV6-6 and TRBJ2-2; 8 nucleotides line up with TRBD1. Here the sequenced sample was peripheral blood, taken on day 0 of AZD1222 vaccination. The sequence derives from an adult in good health. The CDR3 bases are TGTGCCAGCAGTTTACGACAGGGGTACACCGGGGAGCTGTTTTTT. Its protein product is CASSLRQGYTGELFF.